This T cell receptor beta chain is from a study of CD8+ T cells in alopecia areata. Study observations and caveats: In scalp, tofacitinib significantly decreased clonality and expanded CD8+ clones among the top 100.

The trim removed 1 base at V and 4 bases at J, leaving 9 bases unmatched. The germline V gene has CDR1 SQVTM and CDR2 ANQGSEA. The CDR3 sequence is 16 residues long. RNA was isolated and reverse transcribed to cDNA, the sequencing template. The assay was immunoSEQ multiplex PCR, and TCRdb's table has in-frame clones only and misses some. The table shows 150,000 or so clones, with roughly 86% occurring only once. Remarks on this clone: The antigen is not known.

The treatment denotes: oral pan-JAK inhibitor, 5-10 mg twice daily. Sorting from PBMCs produced CD4+ and CD8+ T cells. Source: CD8+ T cells sorted from blood, taken at week 4, from a patient treated with tofacitinib. V is TRBV29-1 and J is TRBJ2-3; 9 bases map to TRBD2. The source of this sequence is a human donor with alopecia areata. The chain's CDR3 is CSVEGGLALSPDTQYF. The CDR3 DNA is TGCAGCGTTGAAGGGGGACTAGCCTTGAGTCCAGATACGCAGTATTTT.